This T cell receptor (beta chain) was captured in a study of monozygotic twins with inflammatory bowel disease. The germline V gene has CDR1 SNHLY and CDR2 FYNNEI. CDR3 length: 14 amino acids. TCRdb re-called the 5' RACE reads; one entry per CDR3 protein, DNA not given. This listing includes roughly 200,000 distinct CDR3 sequences. Input material: blood. The chain carries TRBV2 and TRBJ1-5. The sequence came from a human donor with ulcerative colitis or Crohn's disease, or a healthy co-twin of an affected twin (not recorded which). This chain's CDR3 is CASSGGGDNQPQHF. Drawing the rest from reference TRBV2 and TRBJ1-5, the complete variable domain is EPEVTQTPSHQVTQMGQEVILRCVPISNHLYFYWYRQILGQKVEFLVSFYNNEISEKSEIFDDQFSVERPDGSNFTLKIRSTKLEDSAMYFCASSGGGDNQPQHFGDGTRLSIL.